One sample yielded the 5 T cell receptor beta chains listed below, sequenced in a study of T cells in women clearing cervical HPV infection. The table came from immunoSEQ multiplex PCR; TCRdb's copy has only in-frame clones and leaves some out. The specimen's table records some 41,000 clones. Sequences were obtained from blood buffy coat. These receptors came from a woman between 18 and 75 years old with a cervical HPV16 infection that either progressed to CIN3+ or cleared (not recorded which).

A note on this clone: The sequenced fragment ends 3 residues before the CDR3 boundary, so the rest is inferred from the germline J gene. The chain has TRBV11-3 and TRBJ2-2, with a tentative D call TRBD1 (6 bases). The CDR3 totals 15 residues. The germline gives CDR1 SGHNT, CDR2 YENEEA. V was cut by 5 bases and J by 4 bases, with 14 bases left in between. This CDR3 is CASSPARGGTGELFF. The CDR3 DNA, read in part, is TGTGCCAGCAGCCCCGCCAGGGGTGGCACCGGGGAG.

In the case of this clone: From the germline J gene comes the end of the CDR3, since the read stops 3 residues before it. The chain couples TRBV7-2 to TRBJ2-5; D gene uncertain. This CDR3 is built from 13 residues. V lost 3 bases and J 1 base, leaving 6 bases between the germline ends. Germline V gene lookup returns CDR1 SGHTA and CDR2 FQGNSA. The CDR3: CASSFYGQETQYF. The sequenced part of the CDR3 DNA is TGTGCCAGCAGCTTTTACGGCCAAGAGACC. Using reference TRBV7-2 and TRBJ2-5 for the parts outside the CDR3, the full variable domain is GAGVSQSPSNKVTEKGKDVELRCDPISGHTALYWYRQSLGQGLEFLIYFQGNSAPDKSGLPSDRFSAERTGGSVSTLTIQRTQQEDSAVYLCASSFYGQETQYFGPGTRLLVL.

Concerning this clone itself: The CDR3 end falls 3 residues outside the read, so it is completed with the germline J gene. The chain uses TRBV5-8 and TRBJ1-1, with unresolved D. CDR1 is SGHTS, CDR2 YDEGEE, per germline. Trimming cost V 1 base and J 5 bases, with 3 bases left between them. This CDR3 spans 11 amino acids. The CDR3 spells CASSLTTEAFF. The sequenced CDR3 bases are TGTGCCAGCAGCTTGACAACTGAA.

A word on this clone: The read falls 3 residues short of the CDR3 end, and the missing part is taken from the germline J gene. The chain combines TRBV12-3 or TRBV12-4 with TRBJ2-7, with D hard to call. Trimming left V 3 bases short and J 3 bases short, with 9 bases between. This CDR3 has 13 residues. Partial CDR3 DNA: TGTGCCAGCAGTTTCTCCCACAGCTACGAG. Its protein product is CASSFSHSYE. The CDR3 reads in full as CASSFSHSYEQYF.

Details on this clone: The read ends 3 residues early relative to the CDR3; the germline J gene fills the gap. The V and J genes are TRBV2 and TRBJ1-2; 7 bases are a match to TRBD1. The CDR3 loop spans 12 amino acids. CDR1 SNHLY and CDR2 FYNNEI come from the germline V gene. V was clipped by 7 bases and J by 2 bases; unmatched bases: 1. CDR3 bases read: TGTGCCAGCAAAGGGGGCAACTATGGC. It yields the protein CASKGGNYG. The CDR3, in full, reads CASKGGNYGYTF.